Below, one T cell receptor beta chain is given with its context. Its specificity is unknown. 13 Jbeta primers and 60 Vbeta primers were used for the PCR. Some clones are missing from TCRdb's copy, which holds only in-frame ones; the method was immunoSEQ multiplex PCR. The table lists around 150,000 clones, about 80% of them singletons. This entry comes from a study of cytomegalovirus exposure and HLA in healthy donors. Germline assignment: CDR1 SGHTS and CDR2 YDEGEE. Trimming took off 0 bases at V and 3 bases at J, with 12 bases between the two ends. The CDR3 extends over 15 amino acids. Study-wide results and caveats: Later on, an analysis found that several of the most significant clusters appeared to be linked to common viral pathogens, which included parvovirus B19. A few CMV-associated chains proved CMV antigen-specific in vitro. Researchers catalogued about 150 TCR beta chains as cytomegalovirus-associated.

This chain uses TRBV5-8 with TRBJ1-1, with D hard to call. The sample consisted of PBMCs. This receptor was identified in a male donor in good health and CMV-seronegative. The CDR3 loop reads CASSLEAGADTEAFF. CDR3 coding DNA: TGTGCCAGCAGCTTGGAGGCAGGAGCGGACACTGAAGCTTTCTTT. Full variable domain (rest looked up from reference TRBV5-8 and TRBJ1-1): EAGVTQSPTHLIKTRGQQATLRCSPISGHTSVYWYQQALGLGLQFLLWYDEGEERNRGNFPPRFSGRQFPNYSSELNVNALELEDSALYLCASSLEAGADTEAFFGQGTRLTVV.